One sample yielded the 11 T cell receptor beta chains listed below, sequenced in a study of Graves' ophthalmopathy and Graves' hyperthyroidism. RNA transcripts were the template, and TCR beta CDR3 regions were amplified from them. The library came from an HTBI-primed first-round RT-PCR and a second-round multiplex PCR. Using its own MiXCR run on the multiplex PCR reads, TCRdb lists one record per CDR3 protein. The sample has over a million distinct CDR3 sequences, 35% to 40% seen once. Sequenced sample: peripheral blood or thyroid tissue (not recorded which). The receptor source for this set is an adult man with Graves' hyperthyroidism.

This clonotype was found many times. For the CDR3, the DNA is TGTGCCAGCAGCTTAATAACAGACTCCTACGAGCAGTACTTC. Translating it yields CASSLITDSYEQYF. The chain couples TRBV7-2 to TRBJ2-7; D is undetermined. There are 14 residues in the CDR3. Deletions cut 2 bases from V and 0 bases from J, with 8 bases between. Germline CDR1 SGHTA, CDR2 FQGNSA.

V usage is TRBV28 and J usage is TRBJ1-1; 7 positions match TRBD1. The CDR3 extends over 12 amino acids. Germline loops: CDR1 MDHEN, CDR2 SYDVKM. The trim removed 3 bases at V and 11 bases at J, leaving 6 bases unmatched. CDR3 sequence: CASSFSRGSAFF. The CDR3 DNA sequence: TGTGCCAGCAGTTTTTCCAGGGGGAGTGCTTTCTTT.

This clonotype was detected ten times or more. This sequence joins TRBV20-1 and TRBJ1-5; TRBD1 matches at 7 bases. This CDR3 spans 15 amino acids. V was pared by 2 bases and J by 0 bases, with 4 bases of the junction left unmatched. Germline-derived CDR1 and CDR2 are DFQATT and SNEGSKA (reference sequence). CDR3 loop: CSARQGQISNQPQHF. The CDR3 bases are TGCAGTGCTAGACAGGGACAGATTAGCAATCAGCCCCAGCATTTT.

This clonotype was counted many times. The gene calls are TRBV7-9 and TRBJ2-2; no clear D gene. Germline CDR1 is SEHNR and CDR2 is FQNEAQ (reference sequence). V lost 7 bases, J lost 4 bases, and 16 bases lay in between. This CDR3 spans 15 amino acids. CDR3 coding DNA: TGTGCCAGCATGCCCCATACGACCTTCACCGGGGAGCTGTTTTTT. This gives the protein CASMPHTTFTGELFF.

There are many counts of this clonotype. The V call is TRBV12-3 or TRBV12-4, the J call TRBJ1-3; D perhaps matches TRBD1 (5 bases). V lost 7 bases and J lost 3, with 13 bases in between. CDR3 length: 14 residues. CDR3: CASNIGAFGNTIYF. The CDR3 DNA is TGTGCCAGCAACATCGGGGCGTTTGGAAACACCATATATTTT.

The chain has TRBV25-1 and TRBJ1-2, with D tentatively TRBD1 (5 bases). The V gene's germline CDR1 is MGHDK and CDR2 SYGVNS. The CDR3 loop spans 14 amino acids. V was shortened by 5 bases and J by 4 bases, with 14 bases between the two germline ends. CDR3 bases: TGTGCCAGCAGTTTCCAGGGAAATCGCTATGGCTACACCTTC. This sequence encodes CASSFQGNRYGYTF.

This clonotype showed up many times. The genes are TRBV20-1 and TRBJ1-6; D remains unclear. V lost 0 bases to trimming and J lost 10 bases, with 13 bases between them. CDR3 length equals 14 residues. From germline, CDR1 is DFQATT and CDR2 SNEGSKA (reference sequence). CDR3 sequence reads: CSARDRGEESPLHF. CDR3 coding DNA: TGCAGTGCTAGAGACCGCGGGGAAGAATCACCCCTCCACTTT.

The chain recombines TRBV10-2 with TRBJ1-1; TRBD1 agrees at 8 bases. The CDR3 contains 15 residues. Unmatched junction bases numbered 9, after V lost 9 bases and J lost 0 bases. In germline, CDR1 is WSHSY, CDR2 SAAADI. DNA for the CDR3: TGCGCCAGGGGTCCGACAGGGGTCATGAACACTGAAGCTTTCTTT. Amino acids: CARGPTGVMNTEAFF.

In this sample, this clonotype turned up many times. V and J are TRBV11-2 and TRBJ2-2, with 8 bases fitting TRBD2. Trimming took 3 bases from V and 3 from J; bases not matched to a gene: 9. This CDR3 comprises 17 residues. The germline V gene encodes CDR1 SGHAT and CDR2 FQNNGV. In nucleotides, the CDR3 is TGTGCCAGCAGCTTGCAAGCGGGAGCGAGTCACACCGGGGAGCTGTTTTTT. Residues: CASSLQAGASHTGELFF. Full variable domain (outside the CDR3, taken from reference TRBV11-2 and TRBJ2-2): EAGVAQSPRYKIIEKRQSVAFWCNPISGHATLYWYQQILGQGPKLLIQFQNNGVVDDSQLPKDRFSAERLKGVDSTLKIQPAKLEDSAVYLCASSLQAGASHTGELFFGEGSRLTVL.

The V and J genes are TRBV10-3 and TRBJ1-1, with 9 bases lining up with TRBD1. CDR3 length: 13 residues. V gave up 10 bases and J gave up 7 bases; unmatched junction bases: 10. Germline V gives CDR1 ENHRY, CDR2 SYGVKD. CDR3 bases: TGTGCCACGGAACCGACAGGGGGACGTGAAGCTTTCTTT. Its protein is CATEPTGGREAFF.

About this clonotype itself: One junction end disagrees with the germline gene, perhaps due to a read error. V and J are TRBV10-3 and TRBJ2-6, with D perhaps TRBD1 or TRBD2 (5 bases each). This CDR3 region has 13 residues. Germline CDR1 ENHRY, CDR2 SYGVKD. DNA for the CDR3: TGTGCCATCAGTGAGTCTGCAGGGACGACTGAAGCTTTC. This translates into CAISESAGTTEAF.